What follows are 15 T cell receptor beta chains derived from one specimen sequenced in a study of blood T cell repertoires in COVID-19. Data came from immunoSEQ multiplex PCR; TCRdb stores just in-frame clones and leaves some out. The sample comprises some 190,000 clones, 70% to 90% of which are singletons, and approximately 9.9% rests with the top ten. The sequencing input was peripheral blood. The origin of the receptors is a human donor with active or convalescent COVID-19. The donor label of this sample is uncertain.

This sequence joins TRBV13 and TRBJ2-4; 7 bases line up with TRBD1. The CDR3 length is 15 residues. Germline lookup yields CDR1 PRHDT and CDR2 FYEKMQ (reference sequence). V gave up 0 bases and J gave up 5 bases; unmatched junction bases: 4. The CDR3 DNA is TGTGCCAGCAGCTTAGGAGGGGGCACCCAAAACATTCAGTACTTC. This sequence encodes CASSLGGGTQNIQYF.

CDR3 nucleotides: TGTGCCAGCACAGGGAGGGCTAGCCCCAATGAGCAGTTCTTC. This codes for CASTGRASPNEQFF. The chain uses TRBV9 and TRBJ2-1; the match to TRBD2 covers 7 bases. CDR1 is SGDLS and CDR2 is YYNGEE in the germline V gene. This CDR3 has 14 amino acids. Germline trimming cut 6 bases from V and 6 bases from J; bases unmatched to any gene: 9.

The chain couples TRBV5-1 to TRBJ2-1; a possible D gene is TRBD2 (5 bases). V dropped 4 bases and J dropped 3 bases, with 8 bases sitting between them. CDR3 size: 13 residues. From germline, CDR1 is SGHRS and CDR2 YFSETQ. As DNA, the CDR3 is TGCGCCAGCAGCCAAGCGGTCTACAATGAGCAGTTCTTC. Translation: CASSQAVYNEQFF.

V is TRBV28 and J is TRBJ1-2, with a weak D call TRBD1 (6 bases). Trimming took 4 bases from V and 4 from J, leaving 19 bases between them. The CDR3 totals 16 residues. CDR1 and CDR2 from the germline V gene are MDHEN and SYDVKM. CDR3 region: CASSSAGQGTFYGYTF. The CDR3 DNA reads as TGTGCCAGCAGTTCCGCGGGCCAGGGGACCTTCTATGGCTACACCTTC.

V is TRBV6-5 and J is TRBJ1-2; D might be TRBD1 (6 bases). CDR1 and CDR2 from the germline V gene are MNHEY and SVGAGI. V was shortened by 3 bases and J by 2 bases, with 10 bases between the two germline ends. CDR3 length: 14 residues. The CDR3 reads CASSYGGANYGYTF. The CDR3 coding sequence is TGTGCCAGCAGTTATGGGGGGGCCAACTATGGCTACACCTTC.

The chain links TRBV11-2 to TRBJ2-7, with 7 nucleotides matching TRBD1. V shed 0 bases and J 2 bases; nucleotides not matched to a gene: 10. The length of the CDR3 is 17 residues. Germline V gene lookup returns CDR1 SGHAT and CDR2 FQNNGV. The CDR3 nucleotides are TGTGCCAGCAGCTTAGACCTTGCGACAGGGACCCCCTACGAGCAGTACTTC. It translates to CASSLDLATGTPYEQYF.

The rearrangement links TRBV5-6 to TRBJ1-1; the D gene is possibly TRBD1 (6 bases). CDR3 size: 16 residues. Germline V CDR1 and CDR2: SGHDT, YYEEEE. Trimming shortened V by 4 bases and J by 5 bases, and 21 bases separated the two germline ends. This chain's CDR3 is CASSPRQVAVWTEAFF. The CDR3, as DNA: TGTGCCAGCAGCCCCCGACAGGTGGCGGTCTGGACTGAAGCTTTCTTT.

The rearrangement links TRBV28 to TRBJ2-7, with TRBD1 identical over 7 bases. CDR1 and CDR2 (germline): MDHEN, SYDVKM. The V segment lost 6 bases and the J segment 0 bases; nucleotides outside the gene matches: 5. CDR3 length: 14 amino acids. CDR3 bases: TGTGCCAGCAGGGGGCAGGGGGACTCCTACGAGCAGTACTTC. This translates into CASRGQGDSYEQYF. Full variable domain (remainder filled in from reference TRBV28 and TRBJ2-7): DVKVTQSSRYLVKRTGEKVFLECVQDMDHENMFWYRQDPGLGLRLIYFSYDVKMKEKGDIPEGYSVSREKKERFSLILESASTNQTSMYLCASRGQGDSYEQYFGPGTRLTVT.

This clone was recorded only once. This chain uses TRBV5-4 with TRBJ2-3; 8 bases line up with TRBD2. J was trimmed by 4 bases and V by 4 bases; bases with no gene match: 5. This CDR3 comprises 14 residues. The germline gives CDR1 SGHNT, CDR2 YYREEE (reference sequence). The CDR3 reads CASSLGLASDTQYF. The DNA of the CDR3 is TGTGCCAGCAGCCTAGGACTAGCATCAGATACGCAGTATTTT.

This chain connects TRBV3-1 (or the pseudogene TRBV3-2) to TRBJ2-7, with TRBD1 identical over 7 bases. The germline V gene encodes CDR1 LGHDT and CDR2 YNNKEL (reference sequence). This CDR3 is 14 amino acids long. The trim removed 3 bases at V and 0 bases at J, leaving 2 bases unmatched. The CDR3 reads CASSHRDSSYEQYF. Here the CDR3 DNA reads TGTGCCAGCAGCCACCGGGACAGCTCCTACGAGCAGTACTTC.

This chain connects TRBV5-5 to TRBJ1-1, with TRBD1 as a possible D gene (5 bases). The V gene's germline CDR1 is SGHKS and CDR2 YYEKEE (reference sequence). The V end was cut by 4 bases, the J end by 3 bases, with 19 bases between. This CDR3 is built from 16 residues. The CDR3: CASSRTSGGWDTEAFF. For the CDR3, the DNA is TGTGCCAGCAGCCGAACCTCGGGGGGTTGGGACACTGAAGCTTTCTTT.

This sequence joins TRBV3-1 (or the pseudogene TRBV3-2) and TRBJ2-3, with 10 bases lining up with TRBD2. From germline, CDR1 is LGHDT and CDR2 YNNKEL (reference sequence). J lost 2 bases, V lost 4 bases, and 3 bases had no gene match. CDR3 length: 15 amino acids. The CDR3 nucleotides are TGTGCCAGCAGCCCGACTAGCGGGTTCACAGATACGCAGTATTTT. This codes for CASSPTSGFTDTQYF.

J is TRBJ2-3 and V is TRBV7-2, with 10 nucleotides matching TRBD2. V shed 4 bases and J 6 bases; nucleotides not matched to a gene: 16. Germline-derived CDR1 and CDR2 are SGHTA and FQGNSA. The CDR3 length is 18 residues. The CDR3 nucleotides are TGTGCCAGCAGCTCGGTCAGGCTAGCGGGGGCGACGGGGGATACGCAGTATTTT. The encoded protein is CASSSVRLAGATGDTQYF.

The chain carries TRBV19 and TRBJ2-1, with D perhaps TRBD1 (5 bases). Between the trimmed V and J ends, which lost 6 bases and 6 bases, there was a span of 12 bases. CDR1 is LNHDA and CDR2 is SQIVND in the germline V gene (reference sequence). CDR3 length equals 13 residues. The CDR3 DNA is TGTGCCAGTAGGATCCACCAGGGCAATGAGCAGTTCTTC. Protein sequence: CASRIHQGNEQFF.

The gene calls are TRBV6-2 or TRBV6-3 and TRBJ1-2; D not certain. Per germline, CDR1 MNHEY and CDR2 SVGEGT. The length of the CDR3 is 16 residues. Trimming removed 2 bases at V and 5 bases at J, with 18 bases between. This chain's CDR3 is CASSYQNSDLLYGYTF. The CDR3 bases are TGTGCCAGCAGTTACCAGAACAGTGACCTCTTGTATGGCTACACCTTC.